The text below deals with one TCR beta chain. These data belong to a study of T cell responses to AZD1222 COVID-19 vaccine. There are 14 residues in the CDR3. Germline CDR1 and CDR2: SGHAT and FQNNGV. V lost 5 bases, J lost 2 bases, and 11 bases lay in between. Some clones are missing from TCRdb's copy, which holds only in-frame ones; the method was immunoSEQ multiplex PCR. Of about 97,000 clones in the sample, roughly 90% are singletons; the top ten hold 7.5%. The receptor comes from an adult in good health. The rearrangement joins TRBV11-2 to TRBJ2-3; no clear D. The source was peripheral blood, collected on day 0 of AZD1222 vaccination. CDR3: CASSQWTATDTQYF. The CDR3 nucleotides are TGTGCCAGCAGCCAATGGACGGCCACAGATACGCAGTATTTT. Full variable domain (outside the CDR3, taken from reference TRBV11-2 and TRBJ2-3): EAGVAQSPRYKIIEKRQSVAFWCNPISGHATLYWYQQILGQGPKLLIQFQNNGVVDDSQLPKDRFSAERLKGVDSTLKIQPAKLEDSAVYLCASSQWTATDTQYFGPGTRLTVL.